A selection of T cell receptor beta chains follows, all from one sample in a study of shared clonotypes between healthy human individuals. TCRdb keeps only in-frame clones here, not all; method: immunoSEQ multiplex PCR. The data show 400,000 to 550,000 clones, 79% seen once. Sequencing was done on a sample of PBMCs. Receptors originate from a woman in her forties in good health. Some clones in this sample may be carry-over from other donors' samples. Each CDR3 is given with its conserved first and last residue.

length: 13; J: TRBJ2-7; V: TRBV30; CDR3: CAWTGLAALKQYF
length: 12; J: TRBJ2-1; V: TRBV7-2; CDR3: CASSFGLNEQFF
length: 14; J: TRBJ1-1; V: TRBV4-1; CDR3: CASSQVDRGTEAFF
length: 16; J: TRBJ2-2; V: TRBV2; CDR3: CASPSSRVGNTGELFF
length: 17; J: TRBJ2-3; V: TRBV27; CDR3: CASSFRAGGPDTDTQYF
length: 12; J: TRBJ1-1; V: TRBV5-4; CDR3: CASSEGGFEAFF
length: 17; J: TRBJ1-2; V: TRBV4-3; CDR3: CASSQAPPGQGGYGYTF
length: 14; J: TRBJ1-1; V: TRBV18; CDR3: CASSPGQGASEAFF
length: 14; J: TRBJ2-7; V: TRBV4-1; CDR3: CASSHPGTLYEQYF
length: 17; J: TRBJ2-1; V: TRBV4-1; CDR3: CASSQRPQDKTGNEQFF
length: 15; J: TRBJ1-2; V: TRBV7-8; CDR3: CASSLARGANYGYTF
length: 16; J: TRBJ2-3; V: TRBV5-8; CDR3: CASSVRDWYSTDTQYF
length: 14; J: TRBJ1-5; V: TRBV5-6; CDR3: CASGTGGLNQPQHF
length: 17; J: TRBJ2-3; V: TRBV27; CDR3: CASSLAAVLTLTDTQYF
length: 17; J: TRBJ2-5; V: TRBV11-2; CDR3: CASSLVGGYQLQETQYF
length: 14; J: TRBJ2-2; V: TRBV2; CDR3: CASSWDTDTGELFF
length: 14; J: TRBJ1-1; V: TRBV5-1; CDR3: CASSFVQGNTEAFF
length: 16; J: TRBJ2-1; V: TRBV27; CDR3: CASSSNGQFSYNEQFF
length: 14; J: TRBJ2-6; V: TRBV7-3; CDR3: CASSLSSGANVLTF
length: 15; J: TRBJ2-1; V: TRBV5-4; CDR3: CASTPRLAGHNEQFF
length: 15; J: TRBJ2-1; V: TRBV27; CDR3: CASSPAQNPYNEQFF
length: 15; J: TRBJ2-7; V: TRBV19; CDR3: CASSGPGLYFYEQYF
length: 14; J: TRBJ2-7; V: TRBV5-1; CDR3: CASRMRESSYEQYF
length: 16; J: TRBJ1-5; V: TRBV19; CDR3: CASSQGGARGNQPQHF
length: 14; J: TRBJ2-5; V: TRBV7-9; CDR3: CASSFNRGRETQYF
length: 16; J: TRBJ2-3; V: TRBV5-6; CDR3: CASSPLRLAATDTQYF
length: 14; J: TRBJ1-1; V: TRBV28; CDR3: CASSWSSGETEAFF
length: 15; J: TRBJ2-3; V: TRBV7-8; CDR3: CASSLRQAGTDTQYF
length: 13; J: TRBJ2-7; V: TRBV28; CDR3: CASSPPSGREQYF
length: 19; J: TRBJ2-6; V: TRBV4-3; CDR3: CASSQGPPGTEGLANVLTF
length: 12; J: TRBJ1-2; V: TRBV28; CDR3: CASSWADYGYTF
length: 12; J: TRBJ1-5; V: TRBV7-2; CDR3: CASSLANQPQHF
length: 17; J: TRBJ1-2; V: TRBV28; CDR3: CASSSPGQARLGYGYTF
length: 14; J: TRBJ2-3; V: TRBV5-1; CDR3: CASSLASTEDTQYF
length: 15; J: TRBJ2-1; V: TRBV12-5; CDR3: CASGLVGSAGNEQFF
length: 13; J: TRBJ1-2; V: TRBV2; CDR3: CASSELGDYGYTF
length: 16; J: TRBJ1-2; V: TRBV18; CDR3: CASSPWDDPTGYGYTF
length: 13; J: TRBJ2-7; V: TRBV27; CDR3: CASRAWGGYEQYF
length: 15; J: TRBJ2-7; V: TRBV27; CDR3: CASSPNRGGRYEQYF
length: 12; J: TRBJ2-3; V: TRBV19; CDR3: CASSTTTDTQYF
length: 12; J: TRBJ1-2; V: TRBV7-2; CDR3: CASSRGGYGYTF
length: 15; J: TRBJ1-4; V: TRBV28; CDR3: CASSFSGTGNEKLFF